The source of this T cell receptor beta chain is a study of Ad26.COV2.S vaccination and SARS-CoV-2 variants (dated by TCRdb to the early 2020s). About the full investigation: Donors in the vaccine arm were drawn from COV1001, a multicentre, randomized, double-blind, placebo-controlled phase I-IIa trial testing Ad26.COV2.S in healthy adults. Ad26.COV2.S was administered intramuscularly at a dose of 5x10^10 or 1x10^11 viral particles, either as one shot or as two shots given 56 days apart. The specificity and breadth of SARS-CoV-2-reactive T cell receptors after Ad26.COV2.S vaccination were assessed by TCRbeta repertoire sequencing. The TCR-sequenced set comprised approximately 32 samples: around 20 Ad26.COV2.S vaccine recipients, 5 placebo recipients and 8 SARS-CoV-2 convalescent individuals. Participants in the trial were split at random into five groups of five each, receiving low-dose or high-dose Ad26.COV2.S once or twice, or else placebo on both occasions. Throughout the experiments and outcome assessment, investigators stayed blinded to trial group allocation. Broader findings and caveats from the paper: Substantial breadth of spike-specific CD8+ and CD4+ T cell responses was reported after vaccination. The authors noted that total T cell responses may have been underestimated by the TCR breadth and depth analyses. Vaccine and placebo recipients had similar non-spike TCR breadth, a finding consistent with the vaccine containing only spike. The study lacked the statistical power to compare responses across vaccine doses or regimens. Ad26.COV2.S recipients had higher spike-specific TCR breadth than placebo recipients (P = 0.0014).

There are 16 amino acids in the CDR3, from cysteine to phenylalanine inclusive. Just CDR3 DNA is preserved here, 48 bases in frame from base 1. At the junction V is shortened by 4 bases and J by 4 bases, with 20 bases in between. Based on the germline V gene, the CDR1 and CDR2 sequences are MGHRA and YSYEKL. About this clone itself: No cognate antigen has been identified for it. Per-nucleotide qualities are absent, and no much larger clonotype sits a single base away.

TCRbeta CDR3 regions were sequenced with the immunoSEQ Assay. After extraction, genomic DNA underwent amplification by bias-controlled multiplex PCR, followed by high-throughput sequencing. The original methods were these. Collapsing and filtering of sequences were performed to quantify the absolute abundance of each unique TCRbeta CDR3 region. T cell fraction was estimated by normalizing TCRbeta template counts to usable DNA, with usable DNA measured through amplification of reference genes found in all nucleated cells. Repertoire TCRs were annotated as SARS-CoV-2-specific by exact matching of V gene, CDR3 amino acid sequence and J gene to a known reactive TCR set. The reference SARS-CoV-2 TCR set was derived from MIRA and filtered for enrichment in COVID-19-positive ImmuneCODE repertoires, a step that removed public or cross-reactive TCRs. Using the MIRA antigens, annotated TCRs were further analysed by specific ORF or by position within an ORF. Breadth was defined as the number of annotated unique rearrangements divided by the total number of unique productive rearrangements, and depth was defined as the summed frequency of the annotated unique rearrangements. Group comparisons of TCR breadth used two-sided Wilcoxon rank-sum tests. As stored in TCRdb, this immuneACCESS dataset retains in-frame rearrangements with V and J assigned. A fraction of the clones does not appear; measured against another copy, unresolved V genes explain less than half of the discrepancy, and the remainder lacks a known reason. V, J and clone size were drawn from that table, and D and trimming were deduced from the DNA. The sample has some 420,000 clones on record, around 89% of them singletons. Approximately 4% of the sample goes to the ten largest clones.

What this sample's treatment or condition label stands for: roughly 18 received Ad26.COV2.S at low or high dose, single or two shots; a few received placebo; per-sample allocation not given. For vaccine and placebo recipients, the sequenced repertoires came from samples collected on day 63 after the first injection. Between 29 July and 7 August 2020, Cohort 1b enrolled some 25 adults aged 18-55 years at one site in Boston, USA. As a vaccine, Ad26.COV2.S was a replication-incompetent adenovirus type 26 vector that expressed a prefusion-stabilized SARS-CoV-2 spike protein derived from the original Wuhan strain.

Material: peripheral blood, obtained in a trial of Ad26.COV2.S vaccine versus placebo. This clonotype was obtained from a person aged 18-60 years who received the Ad26.COV2.S COVID-19 vaccine or a placebo. The chain is encoded by TRBV4-1 joined to TRBJ2-7; tentative D gene TRBD1, with 6 bases matching. This receptor has the CDR3 CASSPQGGGGGYEQYF. The DNA is as follows: TGCGCCAGCAGCCCCCAAGGGGGTGGAGGTGGATACGAGCAGTACTTC.